This is a list of T cell receptor beta chains from one sample in a study of human T cells and chemical hapten exposure. TCRdb reanalysed the RACE reads using MiXCR and keeps one entry per CDR3 protein. The profile shows 70,000 to 85,000 distinct CDR3 sequences, about 9% of them singletons. What was sequenced was whole blood. Every receptor here comes from a male donor in good health. Some clones in this sample may be carry-over from other donors' samples. Both conserved end residues are part of each CDR3. The D gene is left open where the match is weak. Clone size is stated in some rows and not others, as once, few, many or a class when expanded.

TRBJ2-5	TRBV29-1	.	.	CSVQGGETQYF	TGCAGCGTTCAGGGGGGTGAGACCCAGTACTTC
TRBJ2-1	TRBV6-5	.	.	CASGRAGDLYNEQFF	TGTGCCAGCGGGCGAGCGGGTGACCTATACAATGAGCAGTTCTTC
TRBJ1-2	TRBV12-3/TRBV12-4	few	TRBD1	CASTPLGTGLGPAF	TGTGCCAGCACCCCCCTGGGGACAGGGCTGGGCCCCGCCTTC
TRBJ2-6	TRBV6-1	few	.	CASRETVDSGANVLTF	TGTGCCAGCAGAGAGACAGTCGACTCTGGGGCCAACGTCCTGACTTTC
TRBJ2-5	TRBV7-8	many	TRBD2	CASSRGTSGGPRPQYF	TGTGCCAGCAGCAGAGGGACTAGCGGGGGCCCAAGGCCCCAGTACTTC
TRBJ1-6	TRBV3-1	few	.	CASSQGKWGSPLHF	TGTGCCAGCAGTCAGGGGAAATGGGGTTCACCCCTCCACTTT
TRBJ2-3	TRBV5-1	many	.	CASSLEGQGADTQYF	TGCGCCAGCAGCTTGGAGGGTCAGGGCGCAGATACGCAGTATTTT
TRBJ2-7	TRBV5-6	few	.	CASSLSRRDEQYF	TGTGCCAGCAGCTTGTCTCGCCGGGACGAGCAGTACTTC
TRBJ2-7	TRBV6-5	few	.	CASRQGQAGEQYF	TGTGCCAGCAGACAGGGGCAGGCGGGGGAGCAGTACTTC
TRBJ1-6	TRBV6-2/TRBV6-3	few	.	CASSRHERGSPLHF	TGTGCCAGCAGTCGGCATGAGCGAGGATCACCCCTCCACTTT
TRBJ1-4	TRBV20-1	.	TRBD1	CSATGGVGEKLFF	TGCAGTGCCACAGGGGGAGTTGGCGAAAAACTGTTTTTT
TRBJ1-2	TRBV20-1	.	.	CSASHTSDYGYTF	TGCAGTGCTAGCCACACCTCGGACTATGGCTACACCTTC
TRBJ1-1	TRBV18	many	TRBD1	CASSPKAGGGTEAFF	TGTGCCAGCTCACCAAAGGCAGGGGGAGGCACTGAAGCTTTCTTT
TRBJ2-3	TRBV7-9	many	.	CASRGSGAQLDTQYF	TGTGCCAGCAGGGGATCGGGAGCCCAGCTGGATACGCAGTATTTT
TRBJ2-4	TRBV20-1	many	.	CSARSRGAKNIQYF	TGCAGTGCTAGGTCCAGGGGAGCCAAAAACATTCAGTACTTC
TRBJ1-5	TRBV7-2	few	.	CASSLTNPYSNQPQHF	TGTGCCAGCAGCTTAACTAACCCTTATAGCAATCAGCCCCAGCATTTT
TRBJ2-2	TRBV29-1	.	.	CSVARGDSLTGELFF	TGCAGCGTTGCTCGGGGGGACAGCCTCACCGGGGAGCTGTTTTTT
TRBJ1-2	TRBV5-6	.	.	CASSSGQLYGYTF	TGTGCCAGCAGCTCAGGACAGCTCTATGGCTACACCTTC
TRBJ2-1	TRBV7-9	many	.	CASSRRGGISTPGGNEQFF	TGTGCCAGCAGCCGTCGAGGGGGGATTAGCACCCCAGGGGGAAATGAGCAGTTCTTC
TRBJ2-1	TRBV12-3/TRBV12-4	.	TRBD1	CASSFNTGVYEQFF	TGTGCCAGCAGTTTCAATACAGGGGTTTATGAGCAGTTCTTC
TRBJ2-3	TRBV20-1	many	TRBD2	CSAPGLAGNTDTQYF	TGCAGTGCCCCAGGACTAGCGGGGAACACAGATACGCAGTATTTT
TRBJ1-2	TRBV3-1	.	.	CASSQDLANYGYTF	TGTGCCAGCAGCCAAGATCTGGCTAACTATGGCTACACCTTC